The rows below give T cell receptor beta chains drawn from one sample of a study of blood T cells in healthy people across ages. Each CDR3 protein is one row after TCRdb ran MiXCR on the 5' RACE reads. Here the sample spans approximately 780,000 distinct CDR3 sequences, about a quarter being singletons. The sample was also linked to a second study, of T cells of mothers and their children.

The sequencing sample was made of blood. The origin of the receptors is a boy younger than 18 in good health. Each CDR3 is given with its conserved first and last residue. A D gene is named only where the DNA matches it firmly. Size tells how often a clone was seen (once, few, many) or the class of an expanded clone, and some rows leave it out.

CDR3 DNA: TGTGCCAGCCAGAGAGGGCGAACCAATGAAAAACTGTTTTTT
CDR3 protein: CASQRGRTNEKLFF
D gene: -
CDR3 length: 14
V gene: TRBV2
J gene: TRBJ1-4
clone size: once

CDR3 DNA: TGTGCCAGCAGCTTGGCAGGGAGGCAGACCCAGTACTTC
CDR3 protein: CASSLAGRQTQYF
D gene: -
CDR3 length: 13
V gene: TRBV7-2
J gene: TRBJ2-5
clone size: few

CDR3 DNA: TGTGCCAGCAGTGAAGCCCTGACTTACGGAAACACCATATATTTT
CDR3 protein: CASSEALTYGNTIYF
D gene: -
CDR3 length: 15
V gene: TRBV2
J gene: TRBJ1-3
clone size: -

CDR3 DNA: TGTGCCAGCAGTGAAGCGGGAGTCCCTCAGCCCCAGCATTTT
CDR3 protein: CASSEAGVPQPQHF
D gene: -
CDR3 length: 14
V gene: TRBV25-1
J gene: TRBJ1-5
clone size: few

CDR3 DNA: TGTGTCAGCAGTGACTCAGAGGGGCCCAGCCAAGAGACCCAGTACTTC
CDR3 protein: CVSSDSEGPSQETQYF
D gene: -
CDR3 length: 16
V gene: TRBV6-4
J gene: TRBJ2-5
clone size: few

CDR3 DNA: TGTGCCAGCAGTGTGGAGTTCTGGGGGAACACTGAAGCTTTCTTT
CDR3 protein: CASSVEFWGNTEAFF
D gene: -
CDR3 length: 15
V gene: TRBV6-1
J gene: TRBJ1-1
clone size: -

CDR3 DNA: TGCGCCAGCAGCTTGACGTTAGGGGGACAGGGGAATGGCTACACCTTC
CDR3 protein: CASSLTLGGQGNGYTF
D gene: TRBD1
CDR3 length: 16
V gene: TRBV5-1
J gene: TRBJ1-2
clone size: few

CDR3 DNA: TGCGCCAGCAGCTTGTCCGGGGCACCGGGCTCACCCCTCCACTTT
CDR3 protein: CASSLSGAPGSPLHF
D gene: -
CDR3 length: 15
V gene: TRBV5-1
J gene: TRBJ1-6
clone size: -

CDR3 DNA: TGTGCCAGCAGCCTGGTCCCTGGGGCCAACGTCCTGACTTTC
CDR3 protein: CASSLVPGANVLTF
D gene: -
CDR3 length: 14
V gene: TRBV27
J gene: TRBJ2-6
clone size: -

CDR3 DNA: TGTGCCAGCAGTTATGAGGGGGGACAAAACAAAGAGACCCAGTACTTC
CDR3 protein: CASSYEGGQNKETQYF
D gene: -
CDR3 length: 16
V gene: TRBV6-2/TRBV6-3
J gene: TRBJ2-5
clone size: few

CDR3 DNA: TGTGCCAGCAGACCAGCGGAGCCCTACGAGCAGTACTTC
CDR3 protein: CASRPAEPYEQYF
D gene: -
CDR3 length: 13
V gene: TRBV2
J gene: TRBJ2-7
clone size: -

CDR3 DNA: TGCGCCAGCAGCCCAGGGACAGGGGGCATGAACGAGCAGTACTTC
CDR3 protein: CASSPGTGGMNEQYF
D gene: TRBD1
CDR3 length: 15
V gene: TRBV5-1
J gene: TRBJ2-7
clone size: few

CDR3 DNA: TGTGCCAGCAGCCCAGGGACAGGGTGGAATGAGCAGTTCTTC
CDR3 protein: CASSPGTGWNEQFF
D gene: TRBD1
CDR3 length: 14
V gene: TRBV7-2
J gene: TRBJ2-1
clone size: -

CDR3 DNA: TGTGCCAGCACTCCTTCTGGAGTCGCATACGGAAACACCATATATTTT
CDR3 protein: CASTPSGVAYGNTIYF
D gene: -
CDR3 length: 16
V gene: TRBV28
J gene: TRBJ1-3
clone size: -

CDR3 DNA: TGTGCTAGTGGTTTGGCTGCCGGGACTTTGCTGTTTTTT
CDR3 protein: CASGLAAGTLLFF
D gene: -
CDR3 length: 13
V gene: TRBV12-5
J gene: TRBJ1-4
clone size: -

CDR3 DNA: TGTGCCAGCAGTGGAGGGACAGAGGACAATCAGCCCCAGCATTTT
CDR3 protein: CASSGGTEDNQPQHF
D gene: TRBD1
CDR3 length: 15
V gene: TRBV6-6
J gene: TRBJ1-5
clone size: -